Below are 27 T cell receptor beta chains sequenced from a single sample in a study of blood T cell repertoires in COVID-19. TCRdb keeps only in-frame clones here, not all; method: immunoSEQ multiplex PCR. The top ten clones hold 6.5% to 9.5% of a sample with 130,000 or so clones, 77% of them seen once. Sequenced input: peripheral blood. These receptors were taken from a human donor in a cohort sampled during active COVID-19.

This clone was counted a single time. The genes are TRBV19 and TRBJ1-1; 8 nucleotides match TRBD1. V shed 5 bases, J shed 1 base, and the junction held 9 bases outside the gene matches. The CDR3 consists of 16 residues. Per the germline V gene, CDR1 is LNHDA and CDR2 is SQIVND (reference sequence). The CDR3 DNA is TGTGCCAGTAGTTTCTGGACAGGGAACGAGAACACTGAAGCTTTCTTT. Its protein is CASSFWTGNENTEAFF.

The J gene is TRBJ1-1, the V gene TRBV3-1 (or the pseudogene TRBV3-2); D unresolved. Germline V CDR1 and CDR2: LGHDT, YNNKEL (reference sequence). The germline V and J ends were trimmed by 1 base and 5 bases, with 17 bases remaining between them. CDR3 length equals 16 residues. Written as DNA, the CDR3 is TGTGCCAGCAGCCAAGTGGACTCTGTGGTCGGAACTGAAGCTTTCTTT. Protein sequence: CASSQVDSVVGTEAFF.

The CDR3 DNA reads TGTGCCAGTAGTACCGACACCTACAATGAGCAGTTCTTC. It is translated as CASSTDTYNEQFF. The gene calls are TRBV19 and TRBJ2-1; no reliable D call. Trimming removed 4 bases from V and 2 bases from J, with 6 bases in between. CDR1 and CDR2 from the germline V gene are LNHDA and SQIVND (reference sequence). The CDR3 has 13 amino acids.

This sequence joins TRBV2 and TRBJ2-7; 7 nucleotides agree with TRBD1. CDR1 is SNHLY, CDR2 FYNNEI, per germline. CDR3 length: 13 amino acids. V lost 6 bases to trimming and J lost 1 base; unmatched junction nucleotides: 3. CDR3: CASRGQSSYEQYF. In DNA, the CDR3 is TGTGCCAGCAGGGGACAGAGTTCCTACGAGCAGTACTTC.

This CDR3 is CSATAQETQYF. CDR3 DNA sequence: TGCAGTGCGACTGCTCAAGAGACCCAGTACTTC. V gene TRBV20-1 combines with J gene TRBJ2-5; D gene uncertain. This CDR3 region has 11 residues. Trimming shortened V by 6 bases and J by 2 bases, and 7 bases separated the two germline ends. CDR1 and CDR2 from the germline V gene are DFQATT and SNEGSKA (reference sequence).

The V gene is TRBV10-2, the J gene TRBJ2-7; D is ambiguous. CDR1 is WSHSY, CDR2 SAAADI, per germline. The CDR3 sequence is 12 residues long. The germline V and J ends were trimmed by 5 bases and 2 bases, with 7 bases remaining between them. CDR3 nucleotide sequence: TGCGCCAGCAGTTACCAGGCCTACGAGCAGTACTTC. Protein sequence: CASSYQAYEQYF.

The chain uses TRBV30 and TRBJ1-2, with 7 bases identical to TRBD1. Trimming cost V 5 bases and J 6 bases; bases outside gene matches: 3. Germline V gene sequence: CDR1 GTSNPN, CDR2 SVGIG (reference sequence). The CDR3 runs 11 residues. CDR3 residues: CAWDRVHGYTF. CDR3 coding DNA: TGTGCCTGGGACAGGGTTCATGGCTACACCTTC.

CDR3 residues: CASSEALQGSKPDYEQYF. The CDR3 coding sequence is TGTGCCAGCAGTGAAGCGCTTCAGGGGTCCAAACCGGACTACGAGCAGTACTTC. This chain uses TRBV2 with TRBJ2-7, with D perhaps matching TRBD1 (6 bases). Trimming took 0 bases from V and 3 from J, leaving 21 bases between them. The CDR3 runs to 18 residues. The germline CDR1 and CDR2 sequences are SNHLY and FYNNEI.

CDR3 nucleotide sequence: TGCGCCAGCAGCGATAGTTCCGCCGGGACCTACGAGCAGTACTTC. This gives the protein CASSDSSAGTYEQYF. The chain joins TRBV5-1 to TRBJ2-7, with D possibly being TRBD2 (5 bases). V dropped 4 bases and J dropped 2 bases, with 16 bases sitting between them. The CDR3 runs 15 residues. Germline CDR1 reads SGHRS; CDR2 reads YFSETQ.

The rearrangement uses TRBV15 and TRBJ2-7; 10 bases map to TRBD2. The trim removed 0 bases at V and 4 bases at J, leaving 9 bases unmatched. The germline gives CDR1 LNHNV, CDR2 YYDKDF (reference sequence). This CDR3 is 17 amino acids long. The chain's CDR3 is CATSREGPLAGAYEQYF. CDR3 in DNA: TGTGCCACCAGCAGAGAAGGGCCTCTAGCGGGAGCTTACGAGCAGTACTTC.

The chain joins TRBV5-8 to TRBJ1-1; no firm D call. The CDR3 has 12 amino acids. Between the trimmed V and J ends, which lost 5 bases and 4 bases, there was a span of 9 bases. Germline CDR1 is SGHTS and CDR2 is YDEGEE. CDR3 nucleotides: TGTGCCAGCAGTTCCGGGATCACTGAAGCTTTCTTT. Its translation: CASSSGITEAFF.

Only a few counts were recorded for this clone. The genes are TRBV27 and TRBJ2-1, with 8 bases aligning to TRBD2. The CDR3 extends over 14 amino acids. Trimming took 7 bases from V and 0 from J; bases not matched to a gene: 2. The germline V gene has CDR1 MNHEY and CDR2 SMNVEV (reference sequence). The CDR3 nucleotides are TGTGCCAGCACCGCGGGGGGCTCCTACAATGAGCAGTTCTTC. Protein product: CASTAGGSYNEQFF.

The chain joins TRBV28 to TRBJ2-7, with a tentative D call TRBD1 (5 bases). This CDR3 has 12 residues. From germline, CDR1 is MDHEN and CDR2 SYDVKM. V lost 3 bases to trimming and J lost 3 bases, with 6 bases between them. DNA of the CDR3: TGTGCCAGCAGTTTCAGGGTCTACGAGCAGTACTTC. Translation gives CASSFRVYEQYF.

Only a few counts were recorded for this clone. This chain joins TRBV6-5 and TRBJ1-1, with a possible D match to TRBD1 (5 bases). The CDR3 loop spans 13 amino acids. Germline CDR1 and CDR2: MNHEY and SVGAGI. Trimming removed 3 bases from V and 3 bases from J, with 8 bases in between. The CDR3 here is CASSYGGDTEAFF. The DNA for the CDR3 is TGTGCCAGCAGTTATGGAGGGGACACTGAAGCTTTCTTT.

The rearrangement links TRBV4-1 to TRBJ1-2, with 8 nucleotides matching TRBD1. V shed 1 base and J 1 base; nucleotides not matched to a gene: 2. Germline CDR1 and CDR2: MGHRA and YSYEKL. The CDR3 runs 15 residues. CDR3 sequence reads: CASSQGTGLNYGYTF. DNA for the CDR3: TGCGCCAGCAGCCAAGGGACAGGGCTTAACTATGGCTACACCTTC.

This chain joins TRBV29-1 and TRBJ2-7; 11 bases are shared with TRBD1. The CDR3 is made up of 15 amino acids. V trimming: 0 bases; J trimming: 7 bases; junction bases outside the gene matches: 8. The germline V gene encodes CDR1 SQVTM and CDR2 ANQGSEA. Written as DNA, the CDR3 is TGCAGCGTTGAAGAGTGGGACAGGGGGGCGAGGGAGCAGTACTTC. Its protein is CSVEEWDRGAREQYF.

The V and J genes are TRBV18 and TRBJ2-1, with D perhaps matching TRBD2 (5 bases). Germline CDR1 KGHSH, CDR2 LQKENI. This CDR3 has 13 residues. V was cut by 6 bases and J by 7 bases, with 13 bases left in between. The CDR3 is CASSLFSGNEQFF. The CDR3 coding sequence is TGTGCCAGCTCCCTCTTTTCGGGGAATGAGCAGTTCTTC.

Concerning this clone itself: The germline gene is not matched at one end of the junction; a read error may be the cause. V and J are TRBV2 and TRBJ1-6; D is ambiguous. Germline V gene lookup returns CDR1 SNHLY and CDR2 FYNNEI. This CDR3 has 15 amino acids. DNA of the CDR3: TGTGCCAGCAGTGAATTGGAGGGAGCGGCTTCACCCCTTCACTTT. It specifies CASSELEGAASPLHF.

The genes are TRBV5-6 and TRBJ2-7, with a tentative D call TRBD2 (6 bases). This CDR3 region has 15 residues. The V and J ends lost 5 bases and 0 bases respectively, with 15 bases between them. The germline CDR1 and CDR2 sequences are SGHDT and YYEEEE. The CDR3 sequence: CASRFLRDDSYEQYF. CDR3 DNA: TGTGCCAGCAGGTTCCTGCGGGACGACTCCTACGAGCAGTACTTC.

This chain connects TRBV2 to TRBJ2-2, with TRBD2 matching 13 bases. The CDR3 length is 18 residues. Unmatched junction bases numbered 8, after V lost 2 bases and J lost 5 bases. Germline values: CDR1 SNHLY, CDR2 FYNNEI. As DNA, the CDR3 is TGTGCCAGCAGTGAAACTAGCGGGAGGGCCGTTCGGACCGGGGAGCTGTTTTTT. Translated: CASSETSGRAVRTGELFF.

The chain couples TRBV5-1 to TRBJ2-7; D gene unclear. The CDR3 sequence is 11 residues long. CDR1 and CDR2 from the germline V gene are SGHRS and YFSETQ. The V gene lost 4 bases and the J gene lost 2 bases, with 4 bases spanning the gap. The CDR3 spells CASSAAYEQYF. The DNA for the CDR3 is TGCGCCAGCAGCGCGGCCTACGAGCAGTACTTC.

This chain links TRBV11-3 with TRBJ1-2, with 12 bases matching TRBD1. The CDR3 has 17 residues. Trimming removed 6 bases from V and 7 bases from J; junction bases left unmatched: 15. In germline, CDR1 is SGHNT, CDR2 YENEEA. CDR3 nucleotides: TGTGCCAGCAGTCTTACTACCGGGACAGGGGGCGCGGGTGGCTACACCTTC. This codes for CASSLTTGTGGAGGYTF.

Regarding this clone: Different DNA sequences within this sample yield the same CDR3. The chain links TRBV19 to TRBJ2-7, with 8 nucleotides matching TRBD1. The trim removed 3 bases at V and 3 bases at J, leaving 4 bases unmatched. Germline V gene sequence: CDR1 LNHDA, CDR2 SQIVND (reference sequence). There are 14 residues in the CDR3. The CDR3 loop is CASSIGTGVYEQYF. As DNA, the CDR3 is TGTGCCAGTAGTATTGGGACAGGAGTCTACGAGCAGTACTTC.

The rearrangement joins TRBV10-1 to TRBJ1-4, with D perhaps matching TRBD1 (5 bases). In germline, CDR1 is WNHNN, CDR2 SYGVQD (reference sequence). The CDR3 spans 13 residues. Trimming stripped 11 bases from V and 7 bases from J, with 17 bases between. The CDR3 protein is CAGRPGSGEKLFF. CDR3 DNA sequence: TGCGCCGGTCGTCCAGGGTCGGGTGAAAAACTGTTTTTT.

V gene TRBV3-1 (or the pseudogene TRBV3-2) combines with J gene TRBJ2-7, with D possibly matching TRBD1 (5 bases). This CDR3 is built from 13 residues. V lost 1 base and J lost 7, with 11 bases in between. From germline, CDR1 is LGHDT and CDR2 YNNKEL (reference sequence). The CDR3 region has the DNA TGTGCCAGCAGCCAAGGGGCAGGGCGGGAGCAGTACTTC. Protein sequence: CASSQGAGREQYF.

The CDR3 loop is CASSSLTGVNQETQYF. DNA for the CDR3: TGCGCCAGCAGCTCCCTGACAGGAGTGAACCAAGAGACCCAGTACTTC. V usage is TRBV5-1 and J usage is TRBJ2-5; a possible D gene is TRBD1 (6 bases). V lost 3 bases and J 0 bases, leaving 15 bases between the germline ends. CDR3 length: 16 amino acids. CDR1 SGHRS and CDR2 YFSETQ come from the germline V gene.

The chain couples TRBV9 to TRBJ2-7, with D possibly being TRBD1 (6 bases). The CDR3 is made up of 15 amino acids. Trimming cost V 0 bases and J 4 bases, with 14 bases left between them. The germline V gene encodes CDR1 SGDLS and CDR2 YYNGEE. The CDR3 loop is CASSVGVGRGYEQYF. In DNA, the CDR3 is TGTGCCAGCAGCGTAGGTGTGGGCAGGGGTTACGAGCAGTACTTC.